This passage covers 18 T cell receptor beta chains from one sample sequenced in a study of shared clonotypes between healthy human individuals. Some clones are missing from TCRdb's copy, which holds only in-frame ones; the method was immunoSEQ multiplex PCR. The table shows over a million clones, with approximately 98.5% occurring only once. The specimen sequenced was naive CD4+ T cells sorted from blood. Subset meaning: CD45RA+ positively selected. The receptors stem from a young man in good health.

The chain combines TRBV7-2 with TRBJ2-2, with TRBD1 identical over 10 bases. The J segment lost 6 bases and the V segment lost 6 bases, leaving 7 bases of the junction unmatched. The CDR3 sequence is 15 residues long. Looked up from germline, CDR1 is SGHTA and CDR2 is FQGNSA. CDR3 DNA sequence: TGTGCCAGCAGTTTGACGACAGGGGGCCCCGGGGAGCTGTTTTTT. Protein sequence: CASSLTTGGPGELFF.

Concerning this clone: At the DNA level, this CDR3 is encoded by other sequences in the same sample as well. The rearrangement joins TRBV5-4 to TRBJ2-7, with D tentatively TRBD2 (7 bases). V lost 3 bases and J 0 bases, leaving 13 bases between the germline ends. This CDR3 contains 15 residues. In germline, CDR1 is SGHNT, CDR2 YYREEE (reference sequence). The CDR3 is CASSSRGGSSYEQYF. DNA for the CDR3: TGTGCCAGCAGCTCAAGGGGGGGTAGCTCCTACGAGCAGTACTTC.

This chain connects TRBV18 to TRBJ2-1; 8 bases are a match to TRBD2. CDR1 is KGHSH, CDR2 LQKENI, per germline. Trimming removed 2 bases from V and 5 bases from J; junction bases left unmatched: 8. The CDR3 extends over 16 amino acids. CDR3 residues: CASSPSRTSGDNEQFF. For the CDR3, the DNA is TGTGCCAGCTCACCAAGTCGCACTAGCGGAGACAATGAGCAGTTCTTC.

The genes are TRBV11-3 and TRBJ2-1; 7 bases are shared with TRBD1. CDR1 is SGHNT and CDR2 is YENEEA in the germline V gene. Unmatched junction bases numbered 6, after V lost 0 bases and J lost 4 bases. The CDR3 runs to 16 residues. The CDR3 protein is CASSLETGVGYNEQFF. CDR3 nucleotides: TGTGCCAGCAGCTTAGAAACAGGGGTAGGGTACAATGAGCAGTTCTTC.

The J gene is TRBJ2-3, the V gene TRBV6-5; either TRBD1 or TRBD2 may supply D (5 bases each). In germline, CDR1 is MNHEY, CDR2 SVGAGI. The V and J ends lost 0 bases and 4 bases respectively, with 14 bases between them. The CDR3 has 16 residues. The CDR3 coding sequence is TGTGCCAGCAGTTACTCGGCCGGAATGGGGGCAGATACGCAGTATTTT. Translating gives CASSYSAGMGADTQYF.

V usage is TRBV7-9 and J usage is TRBJ1-5; 8 nucleotides line up with TRBD1. The CDR3 runs to 13 residues. V shed 5 bases, J shed 10 bases, and the junction held 7 bases outside the gene matches. Germline CDR1 is SEHNR and CDR2 is FQNEAQ (reference sequence). The DNA for the CDR3 is TGTGCCAGCAGCCCTGAGGGGACAGGTCCCCAGCATTTT. Amino acids: CASSPEGTGPQHF.

The J gene is TRBJ2-7, the V gene TRBV28, with 12 bases identical to TRBD2. Germline CDR1 is MDHEN and CDR2 is SYDVKM. The CDR3 sequence is 22 residues long. The V gene end was trimmed by 2 bases and the J gene end by 3 bases; junction bases not matched to a gene: 23. CDR3: CASSLRTGARVPGLAGYYEQYF. CDR3 DNA: TGTGCCAGCAGTTTAAGGACCGGTGCTAGGGTTCCGGGACTAGCGGGCTACTACGAGCAGTACTTC.

CDR3 coding DNA: TGTGCCAGCAGCTTAGGGGCCTGGGGAAACCAGGGGAACAATCAGCCCCAGCATTTT. Residues: CASSLGAWGNQGNNQPQHF. The V and J genes are TRBV7-8 and TRBJ1-5; the D gene is possibly TRBD1 (6 bases). Germline loops: CDR1 SGHVS, CDR2 FQNEAQ. This CDR3 comprises 19 residues. The V end was cut by 1 base, the J end by 3 bases, with 22 bases between.

This chain joins TRBV4-1 and TRBJ2-7; D is unclear. V was trimmed by 4 bases and J by 0 bases, leaving 7 bases between them. The CDR3 is 13 residues long. Germline V gene sequence: CDR1 MGHRA, CDR2 YSYEKL. CDR3 sequence reads: CASSPRDSYEQYF. The CDR3 DNA reads TGCGCCAGCAGCCCGAGAGACTCCTACGAGCAGTACTTC.

The CDR3 nucleotides read TGTGCCAGCAGCCCACTTGGGGTCACCGGGGAGCTGTTTTTT. It is translated as CASSPLGVTGELFF. The chain recombines TRBV14 with TRBJ2-2; D is uncertain. Germline V lookup: CDR1 SGHDN, CDR2 FVKESK. This CDR3 spans 14 amino acids. V shed 4 bases and J shed 4 bases, with 10 bases lying between them.

In this sample, this clone turned up once. The V and J genes are TRBV18 and TRBJ2-7; D might be TRBD2 (6 bases). This CDR3 is 14 amino acids long. Germline lookup yields CDR1 KGHSH and CDR2 LQKENI. V lost 0 bases and J 2 bases, leaving 8 bases between the germline ends. The CDR3 protein is CASSPPRGTYEQYF. The DNA of the CDR3 is TGTGCCAGCTCACCACCTCGGGGGACCTACGAGCAGTACTTC.

This chain links TRBV29-1 with TRBJ2-1, with D perhaps assigned TRBD1 or TRBD2 (5 bases each). Germline CDR1 is SQVTM and CDR2 is ANQGSEA. The V and J ends lost 2 bases and 7 bases respectively, with 18 bases between them. The CDR3 loop spans 15 amino acids. The CDR3 here is CSVERRQSSGNEQFF. CDR3 nucleotides: TGCAGCGTTGAACGACGACAGAGCTCGGGGAATGAGCAGTTCTTC.

The genes are TRBV7-3 and TRBJ2-3, with D tentatively TRBD1 or TRBD2 (6 bases each). CDR3 size: 14 residues. The V end lost 7 bases, the J end lost 5 bases, and 16 bases lay between the germline ends. Germline V CDR1 and CDR2: SGHTA, FQGTGA. CDR3 loop: CASTPGGRLDTQYF. The CDR3 bases are TGTGCCAGCACCCCCGGGGGCCGGCTAGATACGCAGTATTTT.

V is TRBV27 and J is TRBJ1-1; D gene uncertain. The V and J ends lost 7 bases and 1 base respectively, with 13 bases between them. Germline assignment: CDR1 MNHEY and CDR2 SMNVEV (reference sequence). The CDR3 has 14 residues. The CDR3 loop is CASTRTGTNTEAFF. The CDR3 nucleotides are TGTGCCAGCACCCGGACGGGCACGAACACTGAAGCTTTCTTT.

The chain carries TRBV5-8 and TRBJ1-4; perhaps TRBD1 as D (6 bases). From germline, CDR1 is SGHTS and CDR2 YDEGEE. The CDR3 spans 14 residues. With 7 bases removed from V and 8 bases from J, the gap between germline ends came to 18 bases. For the CDR3, the DNA is TGTGCCAGCGGCCCTGGGGGGGCGGAGGAAAAACTGTTTTTT. Protein product: CASGPGGAEEKLFF. The complete variable domain, with remaining parts taken from reference TRBV5-8 and TRBJ1-4, reads EAGVTQSPTHLIKTRGQQATLRCSPISGHTSVYWYQQALGLGLQFLLWYDEGEERNRGNFPPRFSGRQFPNYSSELNVNALELEDSALYLCASGPGGAEEKLFFGSGTQLSVL.

The chain couples TRBV5-8 to TRBJ1-1; no definite D call. Trimming removed 0 bases at V and 1 base at J, with 10 bases between. The CDR3 is made up of 15 amino acids. Germline V gene sequence: CDR1 SGHTS, CDR2 YDEGEE. CDR3 residues: CASSLGTRTNTEAFF. CDR3 nucleotide sequence: TGTGCCAGCAGCTTGGGGACCAGAACGAACACTGAAGCTTTCTTT.

This chain uses TRBV27 with TRBJ2-1; 8 bases match TRBD2. The CDR3 loop spans 20 amino acids. Germline V gene sequence: CDR1 MNHEY, CDR2 SMNVEV (reference sequence). The V segment lost 5 bases and the J segment 5 bases; nucleotides outside the gene matches: 23. DNA for the CDR3: TGTGCCAGCAGTACCCCGAACAGTCCAGAGGGGCTAGCGGGTGACAATGAGCAGTTCTTC. Residues: CASSTPNSPEGLAGDNEQFF.

The chain has TRBV9 and TRBJ2-1; the match to TRBD1 covers 7 bases. The CDR3 spans 16 residues. The V gene end was trimmed by 2 bases and the J gene end by 0 bases; junction bases not matched to a gene: 5. Germline V gene lookup returns CDR1 SGDLS and CDR2 YYNGEE. CDR3 DNA: TGTGCCAGCAGCGTCCAGGGGGTGAGCTCCTACAATGAGCAGTTCTTC. It specifies CASSVQGVSSYNEQFF.